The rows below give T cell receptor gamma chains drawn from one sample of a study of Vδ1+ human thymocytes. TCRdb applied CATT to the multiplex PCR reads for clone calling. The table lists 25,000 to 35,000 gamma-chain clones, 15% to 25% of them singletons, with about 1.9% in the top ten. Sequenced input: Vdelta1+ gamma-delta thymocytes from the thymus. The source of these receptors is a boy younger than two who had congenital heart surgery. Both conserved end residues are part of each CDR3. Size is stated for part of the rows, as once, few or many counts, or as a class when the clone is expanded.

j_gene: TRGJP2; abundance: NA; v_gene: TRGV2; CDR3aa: CATWVSVVSSDWIKTF; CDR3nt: TGTGCCACCTGGGTCAGCGTGGTTAGTAGTGATTGGATCAAGACGTTT
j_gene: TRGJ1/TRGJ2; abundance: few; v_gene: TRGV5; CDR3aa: CATWDRSWLKKLF; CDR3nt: TGTGCCACCTGGGACAGGAGTTGGCTTAAGAAACTCTTT
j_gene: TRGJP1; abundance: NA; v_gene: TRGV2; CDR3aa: CATWDECWFKIF; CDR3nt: TGTGCCACCTGGGATGAGTGTTGGTTCAAGATATTT
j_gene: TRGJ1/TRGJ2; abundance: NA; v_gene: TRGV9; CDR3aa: CALWGDTPYYKKLF; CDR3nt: TGTGCCTTGTGGGGGGACACCCCTTATTATAAGAAACTCTTT
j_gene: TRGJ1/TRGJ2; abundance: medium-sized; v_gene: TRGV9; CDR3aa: CALWDSPGHYKKLF; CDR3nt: TGTGCCTTGTGGGACTCCCCCGGCCACTATAAGAAACTCTTT
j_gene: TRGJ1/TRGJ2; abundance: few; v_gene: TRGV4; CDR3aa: CATWDYSKKLF; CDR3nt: TGTGCCACCTGGGATTACTCTAAGAAACTCTTT
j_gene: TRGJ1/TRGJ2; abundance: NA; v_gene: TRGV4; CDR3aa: CATWARPRYKKLF; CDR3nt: TGTGCCACCTGGGCTAGGCCCAGATATAAGAAACTCTTT
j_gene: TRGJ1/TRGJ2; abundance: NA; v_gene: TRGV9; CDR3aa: CALWEVERGYKKLF; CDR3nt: TGTGCCTTGTGGGAGGTCGAGCGGGGATATAAGAAACTCTTT
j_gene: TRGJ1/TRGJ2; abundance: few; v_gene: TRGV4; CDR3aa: CATWDGLRDKKLF; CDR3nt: TGTGCCACCTGGGATGGGCTTAGGGATAAGAAACTCTTT
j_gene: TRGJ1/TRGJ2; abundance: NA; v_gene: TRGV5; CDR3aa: CATWDRLPNYYKKLF; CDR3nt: TGTGCCACCTGGGACAGGCTTCCGAATTATTATAAGAAACTCTTT
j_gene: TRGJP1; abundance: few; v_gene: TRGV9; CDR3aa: CALWETGWFKIF; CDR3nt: TGTGCCTTGTGGGAGACTGGTTGGTTCAAGATATTT
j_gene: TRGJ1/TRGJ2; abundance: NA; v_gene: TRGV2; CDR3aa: CATWDEAGYYKKLF; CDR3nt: TGTGCCACCTGGGACGAAGCGGGGTATTATAAGAAACTCTTT
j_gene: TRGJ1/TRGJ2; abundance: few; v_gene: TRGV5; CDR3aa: CATWDVGGYKKLF; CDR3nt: TGTGCCACCTGGGACGTGGGTGGTTATAAGAAACTCTTT
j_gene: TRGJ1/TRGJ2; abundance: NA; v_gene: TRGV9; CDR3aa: CALWEGGNKKLF; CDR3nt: TGTGCCTTGTGGGAGGGGGGAAATAAGAAACTCTTT
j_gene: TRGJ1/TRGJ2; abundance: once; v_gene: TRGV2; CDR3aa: CATWDGLNYYKKLF; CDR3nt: TGTGCCACCTGGGACGGCCTAAATTATTATAAGAAACTCTTT
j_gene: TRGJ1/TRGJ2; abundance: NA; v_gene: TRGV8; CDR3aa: CATWDKGYKKLF; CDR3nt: TGTGCCACCTGGGATAAAGGATATAAGAAACTCTTT
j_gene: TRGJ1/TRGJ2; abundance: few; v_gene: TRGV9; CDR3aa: CALWESQLGGYYKKLF; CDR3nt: TGTGCCTTGTGGGAGTCTCAACTGGGGGGTTATTATAAGAAACTCTTT
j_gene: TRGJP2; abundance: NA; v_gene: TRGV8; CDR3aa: CATWAHLYSSDWIKTF; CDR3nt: TGTGCCACCTGGGCTCACCTTTATAGTAGTGATTGGATCAAGACGTTT
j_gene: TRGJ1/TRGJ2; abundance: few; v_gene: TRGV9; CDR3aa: CALWEMHLGGKLF; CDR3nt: TGTGCCTTGTGGGAGATGCACCTCGGGGGGAAACTCTTT
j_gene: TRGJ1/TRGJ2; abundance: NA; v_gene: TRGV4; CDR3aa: CATWDGAIYKKLF; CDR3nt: TGTGCCACCTGGGACGGCGCCATTTATAAGAAACTCTTT
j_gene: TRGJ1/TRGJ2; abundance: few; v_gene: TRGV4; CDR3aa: CATWDGPFDYKKLF; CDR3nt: TGTGCCACCTGGGATGGGCCGTTTGATTATAAGAAACTCTTT
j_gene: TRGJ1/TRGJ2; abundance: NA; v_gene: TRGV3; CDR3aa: CATWDRQLYYKKLF; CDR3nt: TGTGCCACCTGGGACAGGCAACTTTATTATAAGAAACTCTTT
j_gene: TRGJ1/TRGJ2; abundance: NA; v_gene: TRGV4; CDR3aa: CAAWDGLKLF; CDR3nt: TGTGCCGCCTGGGATGGCCTGAAGCTCTTT
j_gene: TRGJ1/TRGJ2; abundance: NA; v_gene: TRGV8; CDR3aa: CATWDPKKLF; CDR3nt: TGTGCCACCTGGGACCCCAAGAAACTCTTT
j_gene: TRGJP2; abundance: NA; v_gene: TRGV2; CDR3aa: CATWDRVGGSDWIKTF; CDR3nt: TGTGCCACCTGGGACCGAGTTGGGGGTAGTGATTGGATCAAGACGTTT
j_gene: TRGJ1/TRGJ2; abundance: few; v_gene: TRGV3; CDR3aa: CATWDRLVYYKKLF; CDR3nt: TGTGCCACCTGGGACAGGCTAGTTTATTATAAGAAACTCTTT
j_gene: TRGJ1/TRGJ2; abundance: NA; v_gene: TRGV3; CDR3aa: CATWDRHPSDYYKKLF; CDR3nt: TGTGCCACCTGGGACAGGCACCCCTCGGATTATTATAAGAAACTCTTT
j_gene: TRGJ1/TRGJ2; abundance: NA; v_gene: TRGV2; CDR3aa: CATWDIDYKKLF; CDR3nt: TGTGCCACCTGGGATATCGATTATAAGAAACTCTTT
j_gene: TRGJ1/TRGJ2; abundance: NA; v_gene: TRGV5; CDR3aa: CATWDGPSYYKKLF; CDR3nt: TGTGCCACCTGGGATGGGCCATCGTATTATAAGAAACTCTTT
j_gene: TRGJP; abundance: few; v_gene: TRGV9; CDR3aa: CALGLGKKIKVF; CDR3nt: TGTGCCTTGGGGTTGGGCAAAAAAATCAAGGTATTT
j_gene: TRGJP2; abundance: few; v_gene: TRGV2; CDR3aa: CATWDGPHWIKTF; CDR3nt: TGTGCCACCTGGGACGGGCCCCATTGGATCAAGACGTTT
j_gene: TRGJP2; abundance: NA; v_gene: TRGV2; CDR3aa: CATWDGPHWIKTF; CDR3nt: TGTGCCACCTGGGACGGGCCGCATTGGATCAAGACGTTT
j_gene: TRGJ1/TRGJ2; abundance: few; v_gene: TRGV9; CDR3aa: CALWEAPFYYKKLF; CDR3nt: TGTGCCTTGTGGGAGGCCCCCTTTTATTATAAGAAACTCTTT
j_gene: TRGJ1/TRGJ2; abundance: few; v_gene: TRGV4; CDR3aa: CATWDLISRKLF; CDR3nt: TGTGCCACCTGGGATCTTATAAGTCGGAAACTCTTT
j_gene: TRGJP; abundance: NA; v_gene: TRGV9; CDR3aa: CALWDGKIKVF; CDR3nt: TGTGCCTTGTGGGATGGAAAAATCAAGGTATTT
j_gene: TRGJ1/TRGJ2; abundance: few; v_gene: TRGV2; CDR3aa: CATWDGPRYYKKLF; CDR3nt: TGTGCCACCTGGGACGGGCCGAGGTATTATAAGAAACTCTTT
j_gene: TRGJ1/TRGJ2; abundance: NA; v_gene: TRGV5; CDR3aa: CATWDRLPYYKKLF; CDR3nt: TGTGCCACCTGGGACAGGCTCCCGTATTATAAGAAACTCTTT
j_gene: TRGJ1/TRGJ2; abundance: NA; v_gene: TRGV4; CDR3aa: CATWDPGILF; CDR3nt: TGTGCCACCTGGGATCCCGGAATACTCTTT
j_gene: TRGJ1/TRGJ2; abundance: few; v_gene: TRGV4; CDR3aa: CATWDGLDYYKKLF; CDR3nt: TGTGCCACCTGGGATGGACTGGATTATTATAAGAAACTCTTT
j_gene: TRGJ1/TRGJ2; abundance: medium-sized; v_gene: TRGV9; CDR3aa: CALCYKKLF; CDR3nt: TGTGCCTTGTGTTATAAGAAACTCTTT
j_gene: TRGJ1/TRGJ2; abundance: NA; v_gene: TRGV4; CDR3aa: CATFLKKLF; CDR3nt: TGTGCCACCTTTTTAAAGAAACTCTTT
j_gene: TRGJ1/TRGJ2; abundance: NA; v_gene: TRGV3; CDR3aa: CATWDNPRNYYKKLF; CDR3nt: TGTGCCACCTGGGACAACCCGAGGAATTATTATAAGAAACTCTTT
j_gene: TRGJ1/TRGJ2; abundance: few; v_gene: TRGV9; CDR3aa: CALWDEEGGKLF; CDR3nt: TGTGCCTTGTGGGACGAGGAGGGTGGGAAACTCTTT
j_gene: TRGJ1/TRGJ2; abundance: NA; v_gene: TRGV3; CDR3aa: CATWGRTADYKKLF; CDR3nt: TGTGCCACCTGGGGTCGGACGGCGGATTATAAGAAACTCTTT
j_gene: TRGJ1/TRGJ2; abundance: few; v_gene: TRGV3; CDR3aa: CATWDRPLNYYKKLF; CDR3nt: TGTGCCACCTGGGACAGGCCTTTGAATTATTATAAGAAACTCTTT
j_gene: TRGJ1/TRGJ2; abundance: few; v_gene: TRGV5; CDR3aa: CATWDRPPHHKKLF; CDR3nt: TGTGCCACCTGGGACAGGCCCCCGCATCATAAGAAACTCTTT
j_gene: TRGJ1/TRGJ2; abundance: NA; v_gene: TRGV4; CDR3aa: CATWDALYKKLF; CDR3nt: TGTGCCACCTGGGATGCCCTTTATAAGAAACTCTTT
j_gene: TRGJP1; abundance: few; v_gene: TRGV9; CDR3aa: CALWYTTGWFKIF; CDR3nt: TGTGCCTTGTGGTATACCACTGGTTGGTTCAAGATATTT